A selection of T cell receptor beta chains follows, all from one sample in a study of shared clonotypes between healthy human individuals. Here immunoSEQ multiplex PCR was the method, and the copy in TCRdb shows in-frame clones only, minus some. The table includes 950,000 to 1,300,000 clones, around 76% detected once. Specimen: memory CD4+ T cells sorted from blood. The receptors stem from a man between 18 and 29 years old in good health. The CDR3 runs from the conserved cysteine through the conserved F or W. The D gene is left open where the match is weak. A row's size may be missing; if present it is once, few, many or a size class.

d_call j_call v_call clone_size cdr3_aa cdr3_nt
- TRBJ2-5 TRBV6-5 - CASSYGRVRLQETQYF TGTGCCAGCAGTTACGGGCGGGTTAGACTCCAAGAGACCCAGTACTTC
TRBD1 TRBJ1-1 TRBV6-5 - CASSYRGTGRTEAFF TGTGCCAGCAGTTACCGGGGGACAGGGCGGACTGAAGCTTTCTTT
TRBD2 TRBJ2-1 TRBV10-1 - CASFSGRTHEQFF TGCGCCAGCTTTAGCGGGAGAACCCATGAGCAGTTCTTC
TRBD2 TRBJ2-3 TRBV5-4 - CASSLAGGGTDTQYF TGTGCCAGCAGCTTAGCGGGGGGGGGCACAGATACGCAGTATTTT
- TRBJ2-5 TRBV10-3 - CAIGDQARIETQYF TGTGCCATCGGGGACCAAGCCCGGATAGAGACCCAGTACTTC
TRBD2 TRBJ2-1 TRBV4-1 - CASSQDRSGRVRSEQFF TGCGCCAGCAGCCAAGACCGTAGCGGGAGAGTAAGGAGTGAGCAGTTCTTC
- TRBJ1-4 TRBV11-2 - CASSLRVNEKLFF TGTGCCAGCAGCTTACGGGTTAATGAAAAACTGTTTTTT
- TRBJ1-3 TRBV7-6 once CASSLTGDSGNTIYF TGTGCCAGCAGCTTAACGGGAGACTCTGGAAACACCATATATTTT
TRBD1 TRBJ2-2 TRBV11-3 - CASSLTGGKAGGELFF TGTGCCAGCAGCTTAACAGGGGGAAAAGCTGGAGGGGAGCTGTTTTTT
TRBD2 TRBJ2-1 TRBV7-3 once CASSRGLDHEQFF TGTGCCAGCAGCCGTGGACTAGACCACGAGCAGTTCTTC
- TRBJ1-3 TRBV18 - CASSPYEIAGNTIYF TGTGCCAGCTCACCATATGAGATCGCTGGAAACACCATATATTTT
- TRBJ1-2 TRBV5-1 - CASSLGGSYGYTF TGCGCCAGCAGCTTGGGGGGAAGCTATGGCTACACCTTC
- TRBJ1-3 TRBV5-1 - CASSLDTGYGNTIYF TGCGCCAGCAGCTTGGATACGGGGTATGGAAACACCATATATTTT
- TRBJ1-6 TRBV28 - CASTPRGSGSPLHF TGTGCCAGCACCCCCAGGGGCTCTGGTTCACCCCTCCACTTT
- TRBJ1-1 TRBV6-6 - CASSSPSMNTEAFF TGTGCCAGCAGTTCCCCATCGATGAACACTGAAGCTTTCTTT
- TRBJ1-2 TRBV7-8 - CASSLRSGYDGYTF TGTGCCAGCAGCTTAAGGTCGGGGTACGATGGCTACACCTTC
- TRBJ1-1 TRBV19 - CASSPTGTRVNTEAFF TGTGCCAGTAGTCCAACCGGGACACGAGTGAACACTGAAGCTTTCTTT
- TRBJ2-5 TRBV27 - CASSGIGQWAETQYF TGTGCCAGCAGTGGCATCGGTCAGTGGGCTGAGACCCAGTACTTC
- TRBJ2-7 TRBV10-3 - CAIGTVSYEQYF TGTGCCATCGGGACCGTTAGCTACGAGCAGTACTTC
- TRBJ1-1 TRBV7-8 - CASSLDRARGSEAFF TGTGCCAGCAGCTTAGATCGGGCCCGGGGCTCTGAAGCTTTCTTT
- TRBJ1-1 TRBV5-1 - CASSLGLQTEAFF TGCGCCAGCAGCTTGGGGTTGCAGACTGAAGCTTTCTTT
TRBD2 TRBJ2-7 TRBV28 - CASSPVHSPGLAARVGHEQYF TGTGCCAGCAGTCCAGTTCACTCACCGGGACTAGCGGCACGGGTCGGGCACGAGCAGTACTTC
- TRBJ2-5 TRBV19 many CASSSGVRETQYF TGTGCCAGTAGTAGCGGGGTCCGGGAGACCCAGTACTTC
- TRBJ1-1 TRBV7-9 - CASSSATGPAGEAFF TGTGCCAGCAGCTCGGCCACAGGGCCCGCCGGTGAAGCTTTCTTT
- TRBJ1-2 TRBV29-1 - CSAPSTGYGYTF TGCAGCGCTCCGTCGACAGGCTATGGCTACACCTTC
- TRBJ2-1 TRBV5-4 - CASSLNRGDEQFF TGTGCCAGCAGCTTAAACCGAGGGGATGAGCAGTTCTTC
TRBD1 TRBJ2-7 TRBV29-1 - CSVGAMTGFSYEQYF TGCAGCGTTGGGGCTATGACAGGGTTCTCCTACGAGCAGTACTTC
TRBD2 TRBJ2-7 TRBV2 - CASGTSGIYEQYF TGTGCCAGCGGGACTAGCGGGATATACGAGCAGTACTTC
- TRBJ2-1 TRBV2 - CASTTTGSMEQFF TGTGCCAGCACTACCACTGGGAGTATGGAGCAGTTCTTC
- TRBJ2-7 TRBV6-1 - CASSLQGGSYEQYF TGTGCCAGCAGTCTTCAGGGGGGTTCCTACGAGCAGTACTTC
- TRBJ2-7 TRBV28 few CASSLGPWFYEQYF TGTGCCAGCAGTTTAGGTCCCTGGTTCTACGAGCAGTACTTC